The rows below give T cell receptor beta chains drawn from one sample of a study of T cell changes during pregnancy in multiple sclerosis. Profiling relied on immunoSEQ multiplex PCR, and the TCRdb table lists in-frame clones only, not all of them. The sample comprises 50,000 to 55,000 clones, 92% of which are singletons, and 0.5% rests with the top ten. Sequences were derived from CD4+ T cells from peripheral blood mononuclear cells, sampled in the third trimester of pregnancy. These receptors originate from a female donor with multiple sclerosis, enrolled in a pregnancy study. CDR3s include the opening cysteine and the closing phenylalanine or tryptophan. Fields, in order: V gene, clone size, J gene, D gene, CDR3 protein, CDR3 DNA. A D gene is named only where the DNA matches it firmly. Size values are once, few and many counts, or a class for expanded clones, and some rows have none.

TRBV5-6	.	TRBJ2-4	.	CASSSSRGPAKNIQYF	TGTGCCAGCAGTTCGAGTAGAGGGCCAGCCAAAAACATTCAGTACTTC
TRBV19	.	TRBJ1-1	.	CASRVVGDPNTEAFF	TGTGCCAGTAGAGTCGTTGGAGATCCGAACACTGAAGCTTTCTTT
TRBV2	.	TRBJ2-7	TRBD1	CASSGTGDYEQYF	TGTGCCAGCTCCGGGACAGGGGATTACGAGCAGTACTTC
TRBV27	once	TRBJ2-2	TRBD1	CASTHRGSRNTGELFF	TGTGCCAGCACCCACAGGGGAAGCCGGAACACCGGGGAGCTGTTTTTT
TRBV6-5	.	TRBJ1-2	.	CASSYQRTDGYTF	TGTGCCAGCAGTTACCAGCGGACGGATGGCTACACCTTC
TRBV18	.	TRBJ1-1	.	CASSTKTGRRTEAFF	TGTGCCAGCTCAACGAAGACGGGCCGGAGGACTGAAGCTTTCTTT
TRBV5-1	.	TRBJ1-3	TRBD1	CASSLDGQGMNTIYF	TGCGCCAGCAGCTTGGACGGACAGGGAATGAACACCATATATTTT
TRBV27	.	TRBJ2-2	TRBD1	CASSPRDRQTGELFF	TGTGCCAGCAGTCCTCGGGACAGGCAGACCGGGGAGCTGTTTTTT
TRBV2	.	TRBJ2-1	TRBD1	CASRTGGSYNEQFF	TGTGCCAGCAGGACAGGGGGATCCTACAATGAGCAGTTCTTC
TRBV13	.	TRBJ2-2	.	CASSLGQNTGELFF	TGTGCCAGCAGCTTAGGCCAAAACACCGGGGAGCTGTTTTTT
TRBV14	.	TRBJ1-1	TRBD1	CASSQATHYRGSTEAFF	TGTGCCAGCAGCCAAGCCACACATTACAGGGGGTCCACTGAAGCTTTCTTT
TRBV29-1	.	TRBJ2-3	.	CSVESQDTQYF	TGCAGCGTTGAATCCCAAGATACGCAGTATTTT
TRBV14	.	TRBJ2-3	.	CASSQRWDTQYF	TGTGCCAGCAGCCAGCGATGGGATACGCAGTATTTT
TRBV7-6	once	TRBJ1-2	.	CASSRREGDGYTF	TGTGCCAGCAGCCGCAGGGAGGGAGATGGCTACACCTTC
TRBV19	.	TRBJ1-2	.	CASSIELSGGGYTF	TGTGCCAGTAGTATAGAATTGAGCGGGGGTGGCTACACCTTC
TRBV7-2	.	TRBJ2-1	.	CASSLGVATYNEQFF	TGTGCCAGCAGCTTAGGTGTAGCGACCTACAATGAGCAGTTCTTC
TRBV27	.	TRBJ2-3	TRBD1	CASSPEIPGQGADTQYF	TGTGCCAGCAGCCCAGAGATCCCGGGACAGGGAGCAGATACGCAGTATTTT
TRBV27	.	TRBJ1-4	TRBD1	CASSDRGDEKLFF	TGTGCCAGCAGTGACAGGGGGGATGAAAAACTGTTTTTT
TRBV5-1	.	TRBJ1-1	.	CASSTGGNTEAFF	TGCGCCAGCAGCACCGGGGGTAACACTGAAGCTTTCTTT
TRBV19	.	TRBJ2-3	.	CASSIGGGRVWTDTQYF	TGTGCCAGTAGTATAGGGGGGGGGCGAGTCTGGACAGATACGCAGTATTTT
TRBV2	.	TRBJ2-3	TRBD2	CASSEGGRGARDTQYF	TGTGCCAGCAGTGAAGGGGGGCGGGGGGCGCGAGATACGCAGTATTTT
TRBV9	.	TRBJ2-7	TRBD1	CASSRQGSSSYEQYF	TGTGCCAGCAGCCGACAGGGTTCGAGCTCCTACGAGCAGTACTTC
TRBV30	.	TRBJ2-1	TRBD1	CAWSGTALNNEQFF	TGTGCCTGGAGCGGGACAGCCCTAAACAATGAGCAGTTCTTC
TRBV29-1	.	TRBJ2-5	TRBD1	CSATTGGAGTQYF	TGCAGCGCTACGACAGGGGGCGCGGGGACCCAGTACTTC